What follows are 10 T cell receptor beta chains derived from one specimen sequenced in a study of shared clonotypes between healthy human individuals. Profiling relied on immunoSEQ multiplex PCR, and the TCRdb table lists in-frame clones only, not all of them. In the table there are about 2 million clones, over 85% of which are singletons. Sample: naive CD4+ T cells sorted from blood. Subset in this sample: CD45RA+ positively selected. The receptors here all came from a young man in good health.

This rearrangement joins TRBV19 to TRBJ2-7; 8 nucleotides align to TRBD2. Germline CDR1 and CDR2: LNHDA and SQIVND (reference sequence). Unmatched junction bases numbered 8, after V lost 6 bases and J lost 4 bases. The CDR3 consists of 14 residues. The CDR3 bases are TGTGCCAGTAGCCCTCCGGGACTAGGGTACGAGCAGTACTTC. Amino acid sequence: CASSPPGLGYEQYF.

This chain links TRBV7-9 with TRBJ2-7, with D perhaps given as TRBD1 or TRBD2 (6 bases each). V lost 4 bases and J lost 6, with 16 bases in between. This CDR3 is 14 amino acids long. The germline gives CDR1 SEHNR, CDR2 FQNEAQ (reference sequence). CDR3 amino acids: CASSSVGGSGEQYF. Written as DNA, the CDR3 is TGTGCCAGCAGCTCTGTGGGGGGCTCGGGCGAGCAGTACTTC.

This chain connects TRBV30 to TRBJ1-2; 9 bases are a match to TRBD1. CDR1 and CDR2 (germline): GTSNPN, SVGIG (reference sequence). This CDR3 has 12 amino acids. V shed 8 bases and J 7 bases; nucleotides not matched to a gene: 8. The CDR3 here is CAGTGTGSGYTF. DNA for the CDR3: TGTGCCGGCACAGGGACAGGGAGTGGCTACACCTTC.

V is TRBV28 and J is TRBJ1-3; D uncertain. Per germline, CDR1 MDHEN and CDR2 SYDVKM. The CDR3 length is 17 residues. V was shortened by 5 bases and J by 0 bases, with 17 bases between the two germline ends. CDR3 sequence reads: CASSAAGLLSSGNTIYF. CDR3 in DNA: TGTGCCAGCAGTGCCGCCGGGCTCTTGAGCTCTGGAAACACCATATATTTT.

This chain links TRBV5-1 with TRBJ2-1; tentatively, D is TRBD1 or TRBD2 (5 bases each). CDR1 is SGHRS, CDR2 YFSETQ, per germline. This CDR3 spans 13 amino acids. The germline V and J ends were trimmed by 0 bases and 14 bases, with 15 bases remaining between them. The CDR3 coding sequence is TGCGCCAGCAGCTTGGGTTCCGGGGCTAATGAGTTCTTC. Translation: CASSLGSGANEFF. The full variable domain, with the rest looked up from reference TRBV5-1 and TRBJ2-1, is KAGVTQTPRYLIKTRGQQVTLSCSPISGHRSVSWYQQTPGQGLQFLFEYFSETQRNKGNFPGRFSGRQFSNSRSEMNVSTLELGDSALYLCASSLGSGANEFFGPGTRLTVL.

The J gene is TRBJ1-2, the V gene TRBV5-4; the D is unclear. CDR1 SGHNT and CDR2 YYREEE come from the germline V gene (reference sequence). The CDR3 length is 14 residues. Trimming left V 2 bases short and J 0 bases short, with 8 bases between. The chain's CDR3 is CASSFAGANYGYTF. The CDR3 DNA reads TGTGCCAGCAGCTTCGCTGGGGCTAACTATGGCTACACCTTC. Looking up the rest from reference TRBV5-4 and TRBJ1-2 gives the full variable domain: ETGVTQSPTHLIKTRGQQVTLRCSSQSGHNTVSWYQQALGQGPQFIFQYYREEENGRGNFPPRFSGLQFPNYSSELNVNALELDDSALYLCASSFAGANYGYTFGSGTRLTVV.

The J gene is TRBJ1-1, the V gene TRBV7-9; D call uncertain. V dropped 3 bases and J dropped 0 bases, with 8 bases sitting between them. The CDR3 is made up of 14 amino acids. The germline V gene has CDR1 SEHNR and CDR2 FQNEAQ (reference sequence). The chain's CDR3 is CASSFLVMNTEAFF. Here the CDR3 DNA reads TGTGCCAGCAGCTTCCTGGTTATGAACACTGAAGCTTTCTTT.

This CDR3 reads CASSLPQGSGQYF. The CDR3 nucleotides are TGTGCCAGCAGTTTACCCCAGGGGAGCGGGCAGTACTTC. The J gene is TRBJ2-7, the V gene TRBV28; tentatively, D is TRBD1 (6 bases). Trimming cost V 2 bases and J 9 bases, with 14 bases left between them. CDR3 length equals 13 residues. Germline V gives CDR1 MDHEN, CDR2 SYDVKM.

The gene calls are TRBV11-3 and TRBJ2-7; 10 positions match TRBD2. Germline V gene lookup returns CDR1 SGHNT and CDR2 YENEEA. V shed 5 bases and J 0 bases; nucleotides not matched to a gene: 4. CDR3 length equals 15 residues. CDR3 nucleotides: TGTGCCAGCAGCCCTGGGACTAGCGCCTCCTACGAGCAGTACTTC. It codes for CASSPGTSASYEQYF.

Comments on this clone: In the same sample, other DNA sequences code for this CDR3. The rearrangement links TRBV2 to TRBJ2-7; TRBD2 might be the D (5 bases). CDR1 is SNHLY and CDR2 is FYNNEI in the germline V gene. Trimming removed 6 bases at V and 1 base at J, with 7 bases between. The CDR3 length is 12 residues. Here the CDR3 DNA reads TGTGCCAGCAGGGGCGGGTCCTACGAGCAGTACTTC. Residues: CASRGGSYEQYF.